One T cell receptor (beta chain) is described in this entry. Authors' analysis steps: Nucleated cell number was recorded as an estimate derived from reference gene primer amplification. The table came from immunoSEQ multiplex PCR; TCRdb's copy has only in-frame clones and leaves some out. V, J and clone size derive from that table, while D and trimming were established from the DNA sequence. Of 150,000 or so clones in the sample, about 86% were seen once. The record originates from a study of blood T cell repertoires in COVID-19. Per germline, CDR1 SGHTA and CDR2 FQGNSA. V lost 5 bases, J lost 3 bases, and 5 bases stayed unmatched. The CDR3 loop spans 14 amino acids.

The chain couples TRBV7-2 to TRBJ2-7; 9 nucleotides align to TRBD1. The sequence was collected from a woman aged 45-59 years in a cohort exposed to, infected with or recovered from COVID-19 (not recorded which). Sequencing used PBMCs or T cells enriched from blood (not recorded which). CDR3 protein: CASSPRDRVYEQYF. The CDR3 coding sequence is TGTGCCAGCAGCCCCAGGGACAGGGTCTACGAGCAGTACTTC. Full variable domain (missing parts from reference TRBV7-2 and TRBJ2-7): GAGVSQSPSNKVTEKGKDVELRCDPISGHTALYWYRQSLGQGLEFLIYFQGNSAPDKSGLPSDRFSAERTGGSVSTLTIQRTQQEDSAVYLCASSPRDRVYEQYFGPGTRLTVT.